This entry concerns a single TCR beta chain. Primers included in the PCR were 60 Vbeta and 13 Jbeta primers. TCRdb keeps only in-frame clones here, not all; method: immunoSEQ multiplex PCR. The sample totals around 88,000 clones. The CDR3 totals 15 residues. The germline gives CDR1 LGHNA, CDR2 YSLEER. Trimming took off 0 bases at V and 1 base at J, with 10 bases between the two ends. The sample originates from a study of cytomegalovirus exposure and HLA in healthy donors. The J gene is TRBJ2-7, the V gene TRBV4-3, with D perhaps TRBD1 (5 bases). This TCR derives from a girl aged 5 to 17 in good health and CMV-seropositive. The material sequenced was PBMCs. The CDR3 DNA reads as TGCGCCAGCAGCCAAGATCAGGGAATTTCCTACGAGCAGTACTTC. This gives the protein CASSQDQGISYEQYF.